Included here is one TCR beta chain sequence, with context. No antigen is known for it. The sample belongs to a study of T cell responses to AZD1222 COVID-19 vaccine. Using immunoSEQ multiplex PCR, the repertoire was profiled, and TCRdb retains in-frame clones only, with some absent. The data hold more than 85,000 clones, with approximately 88% observed a single time. Findings of the study overall: Increases in Spike-specific TCR breadth and depth were seen after two AZD1222 doses. Mostly white British, mostly female donors; authors suggested clonal diversity may be underestimated.

V was clipped by 4 bases and J by 7 bases; unmatched bases: 14. This CDR3 contains 17 residues. Germline values: CDR1 SGHVS, CDR2 FNYEAQ. This receptor was obtained from an adult in good health. The chain is built from TRBV7-6 and TRBJ2-2; TRBD2 aligns across 8 bases. The sample here was peripheral blood, taken on day 0 of MenACWY control vaccination. CDR3 bases: TGTGCCAGCAGCTCTAGTGGGGCTAGCGGGCTTGTCGGGGAGCTGTTTTTT. It specifies CASSSSGASGLVGELFF.